These T cell receptor beta chains were read from a single sample in a study of memory CD4+ T cells and cytomegalovirus serostatus. This table comes from immunoSEQ multiplex PCR, and its TCRdb copy is limited to in-frame clones, with some not included. The repertoire includes approximately 44,000 clones, less than 85% of them detected once, and 1.5% to 2.5% sits in the top ten. Input material: memory CD4+ T cells from blood. These receptors came from an adult in good health and CMV-seronegative. The CDR3 runs from the conserved cysteine through the conserved F or W. D genes are given only for firm matches. Size is stated for part of the rows, as once, few or many counts, or as a class when the clone is expanded.

V gene	clone size	J gene	D gene	CDR3 DNA	CDR3 protein
TRBV19	once	TRBJ2-6	TRBD1	TGTGCCAGTAGTTTAAGACAGGGGCTGACCTCTGGGGCCAACGTCCTGACTTTC	CASSLRQGLTSGANVLTF
TRBV7-9	.	TRBJ2-7	.	TGTGCCAGCAGCTACGGAACAGGCTACGAGCAGTACTTC	CASSYGTGYEQYF
TRBV7-9	.	TRBJ2-7	.	TGTGCCAGCAGCTCGTTCGACGAGCAGTACTTC	CASSSFDEQYF
TRBV5-1	.	TRBJ2-2	.	TGCGCCAGCAGCTTGGACGTCGACACCGGGGAGCTGTTTTTT	CASSLDVDTGELFF
TRBV11-3	.	TRBJ1-2	.	TGTGCCAGCAGCTTAGATGAGGGTCTCTATGGCTACACCTTC	CASSLDEGLYGYTF
TRBV7-7	few	TRBJ2-5	TRBD2	TGTGCCAGCAGCTTAGGGTTAGCGGGGTTGGAGACCCAGTACTTC	CASSLGLAGLETQYF
TRBV12-2	.	TRBJ2-1	.	TGTGCAAGTCGCTTAGCGCAGGGGGGGCCTCAACATGTTGAGCAGTTCTTC	CASRLAQGGPQHVEQFF
TRBV19	.	TRBJ1-5	TRBD1	TGTGCCAGTAGCGCCAGGGGGTATGGTCAGCCCCAGCATTTT	CASSARGYGQPQHF
TRBV10-2	.	TRBJ2-2	.	TGCGCCAGCCTCTGGGGTACCACCGGGGAGCTGTTTTTT	CASLWGTTGELFF
TRBV27	.	TRBJ1-6	TRBD1	TGTGCCAGCAGTCAAGACAGGGGTGGGAATTCACCCCTCCACTTT	CASSQDRGGNSPLHF
TRBV21-1	.	TRBJ1-1	.	TGTGCCAGCAGCCGGGACAGTGGGACTGAAGCTTTCTTT	CASSRDSGTEAFF
TRBV6-6	few	TRBJ2-3	.	TGTGCCAGCAGTTACTCGAAGTCAGATACGCAGTATTTT	CASSYSKSDTQYF
TRBV11-3	.	TRBJ2-7	.	TGTGCCAGCAGCCTAGCGCGGGACTACGAGCAGTACTTC	CASSLARDYEQYF
TRBV18	.	TRBJ2-4	.	TGTGCCAGCTCACCACGGGGGAAATTAGCCAAAAACATTCAGTACTTC	CASSPRGKLAKNIQYF
TRBV5-6	.	TRBJ2-7	TRBD1	TGTGCCAGCAGCTTTCTTGGGACAGAATCCATTAACGAGCAGTACTTC	CASSFLGTESINEQYF
TRBV7-3	.	TRBJ2-2	.	TGTGCCAGCAGCTTAAGCGGAAGCTTAACCGGGGAGCTGTTTTTT	CASSLSGSLTGELFF
TRBV6-6	.	TRBJ2-1	TRBD2	TGTGCCAGCAGTCGCGGGGGTGAGCAGTTCTTC	CASSRGGEQFF
TRBV7-9	.	TRBJ1-3	.	TGTGCCAGCAGCTTAGTCCCCAGCTCTGGAAACACCATATATTTT	CASSLVPSSGNTIYF
TRBV6-1	.	TRBJ2-7	TRBD2	TGTGCCAGCAGTGAAGGCGGGGGGAGGTACGAGCAGTACTTC	CASSEGGGRYEQYF
TRBV7-2	.	TRBJ2-7	TRBD2	TGTGCCAGCAGCTTAGATGGGACTAGCGGGGTTGGGTACTTC	CASSLDGTSGVGYF
TRBV21-1	.	TRBJ1-3	.	TGTGCCAGCAGCAAAGGTCGCTCTGGAAACACCATATATTTT	CASSKGRSGNTIYF
TRBV28	few	TRBJ1-2	.	TGTGCCAGCAGTTTATGGTTGCAGGGAGGGAACTATGGCTACACCTTC	CASSLWLQGGNYGYTF
TRBV11-3	.	TRBJ2-3	.	TGTGCCAGCAGCTTGTTGGGGGGCGGGTATACGCAGTATTTT	CASSLLGGGYTQYF
TRBV7-9	.	TRBJ2-5	.	TGTGCCAGCAGTCTCACGGGCTCCGGGGAGACCCAGTACTTC	CASSLTGSGETQYF
TRBV1	few	TRBJ2-3	.	TGCACCAGCAGCCCCCGGGACTCAGAAGGCCTATCAGATACGCAGTATTTT	CTSSPRDSEGLSDTQYF
TRBV2	.	TRBJ2-3	.	TGTGCCAGCAATCAGGAGGTAAACACAGATACGCAGTATTTT	CASNQEVNTDTQYF